This T cell receptor (beta chain) is drawn from a study of T-cell memory formation after mild COVID-19. Study findings and constraints: CD4+ contracting clones lay mainly in CM and EM, CD8+ ones in EMRA. Confirmation of SARS-CoV-2 specificity was lacking for second-wave clones peaking day 37. Pre-infection memory already had some responding clones, implying cross-reactive memory joined.

As concerns this clonotype: The antigen is undetermined.

Constant-segment primers served in 5'RACE that generated TCR alpha and TCR beta cDNA libraries bearing sample barcodes and UMIs. TCRdb reanalysed the 5' RACE reads using MiXCR and keeps one entry per CDR3 protein. Of approximately 390,000 distinct CDR3 sequences listed, about 16% are singletons. Input material: PBMCs or a T cell subset sorted from them (not recorded which). The sequence was collected from a man between 18 and 35 years old who had mild COVID-19 (a few samples of this study predate the infection). Cell type and time point are not known.

The CDR3 coding sequence is TGTGCCAGCAGTTTAAGGACACCCAACGCGCAGTACGTC. The encoded protein is CASSLRTPNAQYV. The V call is TRBV28, the J call TRBJ2-7; D possibly corresponds to TRBD1 (5 bases). Germline CDR1 MDHEN, CDR2 SYDVKM. This CDR3 spans 13 amino acids. The V and J ends lost 2 bases and 9 bases respectively, with 14 bases between them.